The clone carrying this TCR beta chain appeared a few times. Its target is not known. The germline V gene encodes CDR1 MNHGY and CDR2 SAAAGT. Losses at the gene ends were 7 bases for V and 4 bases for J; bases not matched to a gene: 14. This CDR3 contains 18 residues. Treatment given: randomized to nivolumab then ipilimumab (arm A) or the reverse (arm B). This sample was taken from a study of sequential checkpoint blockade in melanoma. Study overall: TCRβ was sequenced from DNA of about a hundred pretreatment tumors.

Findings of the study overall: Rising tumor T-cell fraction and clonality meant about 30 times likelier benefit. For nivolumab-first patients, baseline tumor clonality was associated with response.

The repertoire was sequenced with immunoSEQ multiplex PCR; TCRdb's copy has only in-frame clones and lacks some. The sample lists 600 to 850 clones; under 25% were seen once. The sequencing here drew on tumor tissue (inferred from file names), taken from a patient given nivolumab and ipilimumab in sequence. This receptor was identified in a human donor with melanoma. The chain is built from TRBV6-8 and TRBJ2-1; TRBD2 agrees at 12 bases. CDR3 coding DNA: TGTGCCAGCATCCACACTAGCGGGGGGCCTGGGGGTTACAATGAGCAGTTCTTC. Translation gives CASIHTSGGPGGYNEQFF.